The 20 T cell receptor delta chains given below trace back to one sample, sequenced in a study of γδ T cells in repeated Plasmodium falciparum infection. Gammadelta T cells were flow-sorted from PBMC into Vgamma9/Vdelta2+ and Vdelta2-negative populations for bulk analysis. TCRdb reanalyzed the multiplex PCR reads using CATT. This sample has more than 70,000 delta-chain clones, with approximately 0.92% found just once. The sample was gamma-delta T cells from blood. The receptors were sampled from a pool of human donors (malaria-infected and uninfected, not separated).

This clone was recorded a few times. A read error likely explains this, since a far larger clone differs by one base. Other DNA sequences within the sample encode an identical CDR3. The chain has TRDV2 and TRDJ1, with TRDD3 matching 7 bases. TCRdb offers no J gene call, so here the DNA was matched to germline to obtain one. Trimming cost V 3 bases and J 0 bases; bases outside gene matches: 6. This CDR3 has 15 amino acids. Germline V CDR1 and CDR2: GEAIGNYY, EKD. CDR3 sequence reads: CACDQLGTHTDKLIF. The CDR3 nucleotides read TGTGCCTGTGACCAACTGGGGACACACACCGATAAACTCATCTTT.

This clone appeared a few times. The TCRdb protein comes from a much larger clone and disagrees with this DNA's translation at residue 7, likely due to a read error; the protein given here is derived from the DNA. The chain links TRDV3 to TRDJ2, with a possible D match to TRDD3 (5 bases). TCRdb offers no J gene call, so here the DNA was matched to germline to obtain one. V gave up 2 bases and J gave up 2 bases, with 36 bases separating them. The germline CDR1 and CDR2 sequences are TVYSNPD and GDNSRS (reference sequence). CDR3 length: 22 residues. CDR3 DNA: TGTGCCTTTCGAACCCGGCCAGTAGGGAGATTGGGGTACGATCGATTGACAGCACAACTCTTCTTT. It codes for CAFRTRPVGRLGYDRLTAQLFF.

This clone was seen a handful of times. This DNA translates differently at residue 7 from the TCRdb protein, which is that of a much larger clone; a read error is likely, and the protein shown is the DNA's own translation. This chain joins TRDV1 and TRDJ1; TRDD3 might be the D (5 bases). Since TCRdb gives no J gene, matching the DNA to germline was used here to assign it. This CDR3 is 15 amino acids long. The germline V gene has CDR1 TSWWSYY and CDR2 QGS. The V and J ends lost 2 bases and 2 bases respectively, with 12 bases between them. In DNA form, the CDR3 reads TGTGCTCTTGGGGAAGTAGACGATACAACCGATAAACTCATCTTT. It translates to CALGEVDDTTDKLIF.

This clone has a handful of counts. Translating this DNA gives a protein that differs at residue 7 from the TCRdb one, which belongs to a much larger clone; a read error is likely, and the protein shown is this translation. The gene calls are TRDV1 and TRDJ1; 9 nucleotides match TRDD3. TCRdb lists no J gene, so it was determined here by aligning the DNA to germline. The V segment lost 0 bases and the J segment 0 bases; nucleotides outside the gene matches: 20. CDR3 length: 22 residues. Germline-derived CDR1 and CDR2 are TSWWSYY and QGS. DNA for the CDR3: TGTGCTCTTGGGGAACTAGGTGGAGGGAACTACTGGGGGAATCCGCACACCGATAAACTCATCTTT. As protein: CALGELGGGNYWGNPHTDKLIF.

This clone turned up a few times. TCRdb shows a much larger clone's protein in place of this DNA's translation, and the two differ at residue 10, likely through a read error; the protein shown is translated from the DNA. The CDR3 sequence is CACDTVFGGFARSDKLIF. Written as DNA, the CDR3 is TGTGCCTGTGACACGGTATTTGGGGGATTCGCTCGGAGTGATAAACTCATCTTT. This sequence joins TRDV2 and TRDJ1, with 8 bases that match TRDD3. The V gene's germline CDR1 is GEAIGNYY and CDR2 EKD. The CDR3 loop spans 18 amino acids. J lost 5 bases, V lost 1 base, and 17 bases had no gene match.

A word on this clone: TCRdb has a much larger clone's protein, which differs at residue 10 from the translation of this DNA, likely because of a read error; what is shown is the protein translated from the DNA. The CDR3 loop is CAFTFPWGISTDKLIF. DNA of the CDR3: TGTGCCTTTACCTTCCCTTGGGGGATATCCACCGATAAACTCATCTTT. The chain is built from TRDV3 and TRDJ1; 9 nucleotides align to TRDD3. No J gene was available from TCRdb, and it was assigned here by a germline match of the DNA. Trimming at V came to 1 base and at J to 1 base, leaving 10 bases not matched to a gene. Germline CDR1 and CDR2: TVYSNPD and GDNSRS (reference sequence). This CDR3 region has 16 residues.

Worth noting for this clone: Only one base separates this from a far larger clonotype, so it likely reflects a read error. In the same sample, other DNA sequences code for this CDR3. This chain connects TRDV1 to TRDJ1, with D unresolved. Assignment of the J gene here rests on matching the DNA to germline, because TCRdb gives none. CDR1 is TSWWSYY and CDR2 is QGS in the germline V gene. This CDR3 spans 19 amino acids. Trimming removed 0 bases from V and 1 base from J, with 21 bases in between. DNA for the CDR3: TGTGCTCTTGGGGAACTATTAGGAGGTAGGACCCTCGTCACCGATAAACTCATCTTT. It yields the protein CALGELLGGRTLVTDKLIF.

This clone has only a few counts. The J gene is TRDJ1, the V gene TRDV1; D is uncertain. Here the J gene came from matching the DNA to germline, since TCRdb omits it. This CDR3 is built from 16 residues. The germline V gene encodes CDR1 TSWWSYY and CDR2 QGS. The V end was cut by 2 bases, the J end by 6 bases, with 19 bases between. The CDR3 reads CALGENVDWETNKLIF. The CDR3, as DNA: TGTGCTCTTGGGGAAAACGTGGATTGGGAAACCAATAAACTCATCTTT.

This clone was found a few times. This is likely an artifact of a read error, given a far larger clone one base away. The same CDR3 is also encoded by other DNA sequences in this sample. The chain carries TRDV1 and TRDJ1, with D perhaps TRDD2 (6 bases). Since TCRdb gives no J gene, matching the DNA to germline was used here to assign it. This CDR3 region has 16 residues. Per the germline V gene, CDR1 is TSWWSYY and CDR2 is QGS. V was clipped by 5 bases and J by 0 bases, with 16 bases between them. The DNA for the CDR3 is TGTGCTCTTGGGTTGGCCTTCCCTACGTACACCGATAAACTCATCTTT. As protein: CALGLAFPTYTDKLIF.

Turning to this clone: TCRdb's protein, taken from a much larger clone, differs from this DNA's translation at residue 6, likely owing to a read error; the protein displayed comes from the DNA. The genes are TRDV1 and TRDJ1, with TRDD3 identical over 10 bases. As TCRdb names no J gene, one was assigned here on the basis of a DNA match to germline. The CDR3 covers 19 residues. CDR1 and CDR2 (germline): TSWWSYY, QGS. Losses at the gene ends were 2 bases for V and 0 bases for J; bases not matched to a gene: 12. CDR3 coding DNA: TGTGCTCTTGGGGAAGTCTCTTGGGGGATACAAGGGTACACCGATAAACTCATCTTT. Translating gives CALGEVSWGIQGYTDKLIF.

This clone has a handful of counts. A far larger clone is one base from this, pointing to a likely read error. Other DNA sequences in the sample encode the same CDR3. V and J are TRDV1 and TRDJ1; D may be TRDD2 (6 bases). No J segment appears in TCRdb, so it was assigned here by matching the sequence to germline. This CDR3 region has 29 residues. Germline CDR1 reads TSWWSYY; CDR2 reads QGS. CDR3 in amino acids: CALGVPLGLQSGTLLQGWVHTVRADKLIF. CDR3 coding DNA: TGTGCTCTTGGGGTCCCCTTGGGGCTACAGAGCGGGACCCTCCTACAGGGCTGGGTGCATACGGTTCGGGCCGACAAACTCATCTTT.

To note about this clone: The protein held in TCRdb is that of a much larger clone and does not match this DNA's translation at residue 12, likely because of a read error; the protein shown is translated from the DNA. The chain is built from TRDV1 and TRDJ1; TRDD3 agrees at 10 bases. TCRdb is silent on the J gene; assignment here came from matching the DNA to germline. The CDR3 runs 19 residues. Losses at the gene ends were 0 bases for V and 2 bases for J; bases not matched to a gene: 12. The V gene's germline CDR1 is TSWWSYY and CDR2 QGS. CDR3 sequence reads: CALGELWDWGITGTDKLIF. The CDR3 coding sequence is TGTGCTCTTGGGGAACTGTGGGACTGGGGGATTACGGGAACCGATAAACTCATCTTT.

This clone was picked up many times. Translating this DNA gives a protein that differs at residue 15 from the TCRdb one, which belongs to a much larger clone; a read error is likely, and the protein shown is this translation. The rearrangement links TRDV2 to TRDJ2; D call uncertain. The CDR3 loop spans 17 amino acids. Germline V gives CDR1 GEAIGNYY, CDR2 EKD. The CDR3 DNA is TGTGCCTGTGACAAGGTGGGTGACCCAAGTAGGAAAGCACAACCCTTCTTT. This gives the protein CACDKVGDPSRKAQPFF.

This clone appeared a few times. Translating this DNA gives a protein that differs at residue 5 from the TCRdb one, which belongs to a much larger clone; a read error is likely, and the protein shown is this translation. The gene calls are TRDV1 and TRDJ1, with D possibly being TRDD3 (6 bases). No J gene is reported in TCRdb; it was inferred here by comparing the DNA with germline. There are 22 residues in the CDR3. V was clipped by 4 bases and J by 3 bases, with 36 bases between them. CDR1 is TSWWSYY, CDR2 QGS, per germline. In DNA, the CDR3 is TGTGCTCTTGGGGGAACGTCCGCAGAACTACCGCTACTGGGCTATGGGGCCGATAAACTCATCTTT. Protein sequence: CALGGTSAELPLLGYGADKLIF.

The sample holds a few counts of this clone. The TCRdb record carries a much larger clone's protein, which differs from this DNA's translation at residue 4; a read error is the likely cause, and the protein listed here is the DNA translation. The chain couples TRDV2 to TRDJ1; TRDD3 agrees at 7 bases. TCRdb carries no J gene annotation; the J gene was assigned here by matching the DNA with germline. This CDR3 region has 15 residues. Per germline, CDR1 GEAIGNYY and CDR2 EKD. The CDR3 DNA reads as TGTGCCTGTTACACCGTGGGGGGATCTAAAGATAAACTCATCTTT. Amino acids: CACYTVGGSKDKLIF.

This clone was seen repeatedly, ten times or more. A far larger clone is off by one base, so a read error is likely. The chain carries TRDV2 and TRDJ1, with D possibly TRDD3 on 5 matching bases. Germline V CDR1 and CDR2: GEAIGNYY, EKD. This CDR3 is 16 amino acids long. The CDR3 spells CACDTLGHGYTDELIF. CDR3 DNA sequence: TGTGCCTGTGACACTCTGGGCCATGGCTACACCGATGAACTCATCTTT.

In its sample, this clone was seen many times. TCRdb shows a much larger clone's protein in place of this DNA's translation, and the two differ at residue 11, likely through a read error; the protein shown is translated from the DNA. This rearrangement joins TRAV38-2/DV8 to TRDJ1, with 9 positions matching TRDD2. Germline loops: CDR1 TSESDYY, CDR2 QEAYKQQN. V was pared by 7 bases and J by 0 bases, with 22 bases of the junction left unmatched. The CDR3 sequence is 20 residues long. The CDR3 loop is CAYLPSYKGIDIVYTDKLIF. The CDR3 DNA reads as TGTGCTTATTTACCTTCCTACAAGGGAATAGATATTGTCTACACCGATAAACTCATCTTT.

Comment on this clone: It differs at one base from a far larger clone, so likely a read error. Other nucleotide sequences from this sample produce the same CDR3. The V gene is TRDV1, but the J gene lacks a call; the table names TRDD3, a call not compared with the DNA. The germline V gene has CDR1 TSWWSYY and CDR2 QGS. The CDR3 consists of 21 residues. In DNA form, the CDR3 reads TGCGCTCTTGGGGAAAGGTATTTTAATACTATAAGGGATACGAGAGTGGTGAATCTCATCTTT. Translation gives CALGERYFNTIRDTRVVNLIF.

This clone has a count of ten or more. This chain joins TRDV2 and TRDJ1; 9 positions match TRDD3. No J gene was available from TCRdb, and it was assigned here by a germline match of the DNA. The CDR3 totals 20 residues. Germline-derived CDR1 and CDR2 are GEAIGNYY and EKD. The V segment lost 0 bases and the J segment 1 base; nucleotides outside the gene matches: 17. The CDR3 here is CACDTVRLLGESRGTDKLIF. CDR3 coding DNA: TGTGCCTGTGACACCGTAAGGCTACTGGGGGAATCCCGGGGCACCGATAAACTCATCTTT.

There are many counts of this clone. This chain links TRDV1 with TRDJ1; TRDD3 might be the D (6 bases). Trimming removed 5 bases at V and 4 bases at J, with 23 bases between. The CDR3 is 17 residues long. CDR1 and CDR2 from the germline V gene are TSWWSYY and QGS. The CDR3 nucleotides are TGTGCTCTTGGGATCCCTCTCCTTATGCGGGGGAACGATAAACTCATCTTT. Its translation is CALGIPLLMRGNDKLIF.